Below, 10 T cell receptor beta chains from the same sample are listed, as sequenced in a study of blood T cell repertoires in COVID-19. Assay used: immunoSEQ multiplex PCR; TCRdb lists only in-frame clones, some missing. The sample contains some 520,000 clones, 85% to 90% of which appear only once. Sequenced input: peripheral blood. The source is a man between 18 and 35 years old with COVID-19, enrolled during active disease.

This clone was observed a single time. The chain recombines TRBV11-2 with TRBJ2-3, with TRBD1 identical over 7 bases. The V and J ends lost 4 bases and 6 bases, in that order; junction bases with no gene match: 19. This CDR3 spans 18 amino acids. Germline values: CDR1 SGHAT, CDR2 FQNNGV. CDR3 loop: CASSSHKFWTGSSDTQYF. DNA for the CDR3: TGTGCCAGCAGCTCACATAAATTTTGGACAGGATCGTCGGATACGCAGTATTTT.

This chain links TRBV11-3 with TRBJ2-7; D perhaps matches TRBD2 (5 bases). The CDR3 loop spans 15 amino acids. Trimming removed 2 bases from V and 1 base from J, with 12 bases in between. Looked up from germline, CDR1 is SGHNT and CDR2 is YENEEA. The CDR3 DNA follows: TGTGCCAGCAGCTTAAGAGGGATTAGGTCCTACGAGCAGTACTTC. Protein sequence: CASSLRGIRSYEQYF.

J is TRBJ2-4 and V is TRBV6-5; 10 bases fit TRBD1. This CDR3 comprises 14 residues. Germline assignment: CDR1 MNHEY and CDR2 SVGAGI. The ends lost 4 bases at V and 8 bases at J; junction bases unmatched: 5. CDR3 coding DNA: TGTGCCAGCAGTTCCGACAGGGGGCTTGACATTCAGTACTTC. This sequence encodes CASSSDRGLDIQYF.

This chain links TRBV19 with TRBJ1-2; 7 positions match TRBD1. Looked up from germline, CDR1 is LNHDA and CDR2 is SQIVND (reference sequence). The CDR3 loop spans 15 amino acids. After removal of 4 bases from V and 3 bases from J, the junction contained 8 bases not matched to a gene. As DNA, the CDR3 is TGTGCCAGTAGTAGGGAAAGACAGGGTCACTATGGCTACACCTTC. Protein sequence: CASSRERQGHYGYTF.

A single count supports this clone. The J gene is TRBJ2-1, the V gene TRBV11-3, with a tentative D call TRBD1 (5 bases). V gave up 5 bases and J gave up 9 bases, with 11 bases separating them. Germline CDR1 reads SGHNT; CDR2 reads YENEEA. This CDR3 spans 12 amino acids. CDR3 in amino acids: CASSGQGGEQFF. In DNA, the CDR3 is TGTGCCAGCAGCGGTCAGGGTGGTGAGCAGTTCTTC.

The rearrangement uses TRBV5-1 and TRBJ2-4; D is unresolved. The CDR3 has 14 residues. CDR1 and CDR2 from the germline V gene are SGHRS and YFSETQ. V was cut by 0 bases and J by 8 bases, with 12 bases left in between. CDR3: CASSLEVFGDIQYF. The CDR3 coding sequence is TGCGCCAGCAGCTTGGAGGTCTTCGGAGACATTCAGTACTTC.

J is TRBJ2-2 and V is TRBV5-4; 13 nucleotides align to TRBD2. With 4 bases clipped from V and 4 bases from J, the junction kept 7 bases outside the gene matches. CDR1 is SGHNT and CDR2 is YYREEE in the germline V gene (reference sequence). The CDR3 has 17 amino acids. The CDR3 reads CASSTWTSGSPTGELFF. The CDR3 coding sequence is TGTGCCAGCAGCACATGGACTAGCGGGAGCCCCACCGGGGAGCTGTTTTTT.

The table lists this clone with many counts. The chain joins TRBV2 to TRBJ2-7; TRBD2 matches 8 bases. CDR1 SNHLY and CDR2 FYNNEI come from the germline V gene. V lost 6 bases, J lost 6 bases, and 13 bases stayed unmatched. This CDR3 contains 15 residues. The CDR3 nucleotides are TGTGCCAGCAGCGATATTCCGGGACTAGTAGGCGAGCAGTACTTC. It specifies CASSDIPGLVGEQYF.

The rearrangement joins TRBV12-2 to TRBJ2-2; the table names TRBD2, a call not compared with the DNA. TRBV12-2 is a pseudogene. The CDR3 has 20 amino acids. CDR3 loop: CASRLEGADRGTSGTGELFF. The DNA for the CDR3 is TGTGCAAGTCGCTTAGAAGGGGCGGACAGGGGGACTAGCGGGACCGGGGAGCTGTTTTTT.

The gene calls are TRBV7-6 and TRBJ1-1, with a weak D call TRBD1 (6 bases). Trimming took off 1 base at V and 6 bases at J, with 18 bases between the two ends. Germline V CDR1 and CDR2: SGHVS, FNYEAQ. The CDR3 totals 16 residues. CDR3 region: CASSLGGGRVLAEAFF. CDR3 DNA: TGTGCCAGCAGCTTAGGGGGGGGCAGGGTCCTTGCTGAAGCTTTCTTT.